This T cell receptor beta chain emerged from a study of T cells in Graves' hyperthyroidism and ophthalmopathy. Overall study findings and caveats: Ophthalmopathy, which appeared later, was predicted by the model a median about 6 months before onset. The majority of expanded thyroid clonotypes above 0.001 also appeared in blood.

This CDR3 spans 14 amino acids. The germline V gene has CDR1 SGHRS and CDR2 YFSETQ. Trimming took 7 bases from V and 5 from J; bases not matched to a gene: 3. Diagnosis rested on symptoms, serum thyroxine and TRAb, thyroid ultrasound, and orbital computed tomography. PBMCs were sourced from less than 13 ml fresh peripheral blood. This clonotype was counted a single time. Its specificity is not known. TCR beta CDR3 region amplification was performed from RNA transcripts. The HTBI primer set was used in a first-round RT-PCR of the TCR CDR3. Using its own MiXCR run on the multiplex PCR reads, TCRdb lists one record per CDR3 protein. The repertoire holds roughly 250,000 distinct CDR3 sequences, with 15% to 20% as singletons.

This TCR came from a young woman with Graves' ophthalmopathy. The chain combines TRBV5-1 with TRBJ2-7; 16 positions agree with TRBD2. Sample: blood. In nucleotides, the CDR3 is TGCGCCAGCTGGGGGACTAGCGGGGGGGACGAGCAGTACTTC. It encodes CASWGTSGGDEQYF.